The entry below gives a single TCR beta chain sequence along with its context. No antigen is known for it. These data belong to a study of beta chain features in type 1 diabetes. Every isolated RNA sample was fully reverse transcribed, so sequencing captured expressed TCRB transcripts. TCRdb's copy holds only in-frame clones and misses some; the assay was immunoSEQ multiplex PCR. The sample has 15,000 to 17,000 clones, 55% to 70% seen once. Notes on the study in general: Patients with Type 1 diabetes showed moderately but significantly shorter TCRB CDR3s in all four CD4+ subsets.

There are 15 residues in the CDR3. The V gene's germline CDR1 is SGHNT and CDR2 YENEEA. V lost 5 bases and J lost 3; bases outside the gene matches: 7. What was sequenced was Tregs from blood. The TCR originated in a man in his thirties or forties with type 1 diabetes. J is TRBJ2-3 and V is TRBV11-3; 8 nucleotides align to TRBD1. CDR3 protein: CASSLRTGLTDTQYF. The CDR3 nucleotides read TGTGCCAGCAGCCTAAGGACAGGGTTAACAGATACGCAGTATTTT. The full variable domain, in which reference TRBV11-3 and TRBJ2-3 provide the parts outside the CDR3, is EAGVVQSPRYKIIEKKQPVAFWCNPISGHNTLYWYLQNLGQGPELLIRYENEEAVDDSQLPKDRFSAERLKGVDSTLKIQPAELGDSAVYLCASSLRTGLTDTQYFGPGTRLTVL.